This T cell receptor (beta chain) was profiled in a study of patients and donors after allogeneic stem cell transplantation. The CDR3 runs to 14 residues. After removal of 7 bases from V and 0 bases from J, the junction contained 3 bases not matched to a gene. Germline V gene sequence: CDR1 LNHDA, CDR2 SQIVND (reference sequence). TCRdb passed the RT-PCR reads through MiXCR, listing each CDR3 protein once. The sample consists of over 350,000 distinct CDR3 sequences, around 16% of them appearing once. This TCR was recovered from a human donor who was either an allogeneic HSCT recipient or a stem cell or donor lymphocyte infusion donor (not recorded which). It is not recorded whose cells these are; they may come from a transplant donor. The chain employs TRBV19 and TRBJ2-1, with 7 nucleotides matching TRBD2. The sequencing input was blood, either unsorted or a sorted T cell fraction (not recorded which). The CDR3 sequence: CASTAGDSYNEQFF. CDR3 nucleotides: TGTGCCAGTACGGCGGGAGACTCCTACAATGAGCAGTTCTTC. Full variable domain (remainder filled in from reference TRBV19 and TRBJ2-1): DGGITQSPKYLFRKEGQNVTLSCEQNLNHDAMYWYRQDPGQGLRLIYYSQIVNDFQKGDIAEGYSVSREKKESFPLTVTSAQKNPTAFYLCASTAGDSYNEQFFGPGTRLTVL.